One sample yielded the 15 T cell receptor beta chains listed below, sequenced in a study of CD8 T cells in Susac syndrome. RNA in amounts of roughly 0.5 to 1 ug was reverse transcribed with random hexamers. TCRdb ran MiXCR on the immunoSEQ multiplex PCR reads and lists one entry per CDR3 protein. This sample has 140,000 to 150,000 distinct CDR3 sequences, with approximately 94% found just once. Sample: CD4+ T cells from PBMCs. These receptors were obtained from a human donor in good health.

V usage is TRBV4-1 and J usage is TRBJ1-4; D might be TRBD1 (6 bases). The CDR3 covers 17 residues. Germline lookup yields CDR1 MGHRA and CDR2 YSYEKL. With 2 bases removed from V and 12 bases from J, the gap between germline ends came to 25 bases. The CDR3 region is CASSQLSVGQRLYELFF. DNA for the CDR3: TGCGCCAGCAGCCAACTATCCGTTGGACAGCGGTTGTATGAACTGTTTTTT.

This chain joins TRBV14 and TRBJ2-5; TRBD1 might be the D (5 bases). V lost 6 bases and J 1 base, leaving 9 bases between the germline ends. Germline V gives CDR1 SGHDN, CDR2 FVKESK. The CDR3 is made up of 13 amino acids. The CDR3 sequence is CASRRTFQETQYF. For the CDR3, the DNA is TGTGCCAGCAGACGGACATTCCAAGAGACCCAGTACTTC. The complete variable domain, with remaining parts taken from reference TRBV14 and TRBJ2-5, reads EAGVTQFPSHSVIEKGQTVTLRCDPISGHDNLYWYRRVMGKEIKFLLHFVKESKQDESGMPNNRFLAERTGGTYSTLKVQPAELEDSGVYFCASRRTFQETQYFGPGTRLLVL.

The chain couples TRBV6-5 to TRBJ2-7, with TRBD1 as a possible D gene (6 bases). This CDR3 is built from 12 residues. Germline CDR1 and CDR2: MNHEY and SVGAGI. Between the trimmed V and J ends, which lost 8 bases and 3 bases, there was a span of 11 bases. CDR3: CASGTGLYEQYF. DNA of the CDR3: TGTGCCAGCGGCACAGGGCTCTACGAGCAGTACTTC.

The chain joins TRBV3-1 to TRBJ1-4, with TRBD1 as a possible D gene (5 bases). Trimming removed 1 base at V and 8 bases at J, with 17 bases between. CDR1 LGHDT and CDR2 YNNKEL come from the germline V gene (reference sequence). The CDR3 is 16 residues long. In DNA form, the CDR3 reads TGTGCCAGCAGCCAAGCAGCTGGCGGGGGGTCGGAAAAACTGTTTTTT. Residues: CASSQAAGGGSEKLFF.

V usage is TRBV6-1 and J usage is TRBJ1-2; no definite D call. The CDR3 runs 16 residues. The V end was cut by 5 bases, the J end by 3 bases, with 19 bases between. CDR1 and CDR2 (germline): MNHNS, SASEGT. CDR3 in amino acids: CASSPRTAPGDYGYTF. The CDR3 DNA follows: TGTGCCAGCAGTCCCCGGACCGCCCCCGGGGACTATGGCTACACCTTC.

This rearrangement joins TRBV25-1 to TRBJ1-2, with TRBD1 identical over 10 bases. CDR3 length equals 15 residues. Trimming cost V 8 bases and J 2 bases; bases outside gene matches: 8. From germline, CDR1 is MGHDK and CDR2 SYGVNS. The CDR3 DNA is TGTGCCAGCTCCGGGACAGGGGCCGGGAACTATGGCTACACCTTC. Protein product: CASSGTGAGNYGYTF.

The chain carries TRBV3-1 and TRBJ2-5, with 8 positions matching TRBD2. V shed 2 bases, J shed 3 bases, and the junction held 5 bases outside the gene matches. Germline CDR1 LGHDT, CDR2 YNNKEL (reference sequence). The CDR3 spans 15 residues. Here the CDR3 DNA reads TGTGCCAGCAGCCAACGCGGGACTAGGGAAGAGACCCAGTACTTC. Its translation is CASSQRGTREETQYF.

The rearrangement joins TRBV5-4 to TRBJ2-4; 8 nucleotides agree with TRBD2. Germline CDR1 is SGHNT and CDR2 is YYREEE (reference sequence). This CDR3 spans 17 amino acids. The V segment lost 0 bases and the J segment 1 base; nucleotides outside the gene matches: 6. In nucleotides, the CDR3 is TGTGCCAGCAGCTTGGAGGCAGGGACTAGGGCCAAAAACATTCAGTACTTC. This codes for CASSLEAGTRAKNIQYF.

The rearrangement uses TRBV15 and TRBJ2-7; TRBD2 matches 9 bases. The CDR3 has 15 amino acids. V was pared by 3 bases and J by 0 bases, with 3 bases of the junction left unmatched. Germline CDR1 is LNHNV and CDR2 is YYDKDF (reference sequence). CDR3 sequence reads: CATSRAGGASYEQYF. As DNA, the CDR3 is TGTGCCACCAGCAGGGCGGGGGGGGCCTCCTACGAGCAGTACTTC.

The V gene is TRBV5-6, the J gene TRBJ2-1; D remains ambiguous. Germline V gene lookup returns CDR1 SGHDT and CDR2 YYEEEE. The CDR3 runs 16 residues. Trimming pared 0 bases from V and 0 bases from J, leaving 10 bases between. In nucleotides, the CDR3 is TGTGCCAGCAGCTTGGCGAGCCGTGGCTCCTACAATGAGCAGTTCTTC. Translation: CASSLASRGSYNEQFF.

This clonotype is a singleton in its sample. This chain links TRBV5-1 with TRBJ2-1; 10 bases agree with TRBD2. CDR1 is SGHRS and CDR2 is YFSETQ in the germline V gene. The CDR3 sequence is 16 residues long. J gave up 7 bases and V 7 bases, and 14 bases lay outside the gene matches. CDR3 nucleotides: TGCGCCAGCCAGTATATTGCTAGCGGGAGCTTAAATGAGCAGTTCTTC. It codes for CASQYIASGSLNEQFF.

This chain uses TRBV10-3 with TRBJ1-5, with D uncertain. The V gene's germline CDR1 is ENHRY and CDR2 SYGVKD. The CDR3 length is 13 residues. V was trimmed by 6 bases and J by 3 bases, leaving 9 bases between them. CDR3 region: CAISPGDNQPQHF. The CDR3 region has the DNA TGTGCCATCAGCCCGGGAGACAATCAGCCCCAGCATTTT.

The chain joins TRBV3-1 to TRBJ2-5, with unresolved D. The CDR3 length is 13 residues. Germline-derived CDR1 and CDR2 are LGHDT and YNNKEL (reference sequence). Trimming took 5 bases from V and 3 from J, leaving 10 bases between them. CDR3 protein: CASSSYLEETQYF. In nucleotides, the CDR3 is TGTGCCAGCAGCTCCTACTTGGAAGAGACCCAGTACTTC.

The J gene is TRBJ1-1, the V gene TRBV5-1; perhaps TRBD1 as D (6 bases). The germline V gene encodes CDR1 SGHRS and CDR2 YFSETQ. The CDR3 is 14 amino acids. The V end was cut by 1 base, the J end by 4 bases, with 11 bases between. The CDR3 loop reads CASSLRGAGTEAFF. Here the CDR3 DNA reads TGCGCCAGCAGCTTGAGGGGGGCAGGCACTGAAGCTTTCTTT.

J is TRBJ2-7 and V is TRBV5-1; tentatively, D is TRBD1 or TRBD2 (5 bases each). Germline assignment: CDR1 SGHRS and CDR2 YFSETQ. This CDR3 is built from 14 residues. V was shortened by 2 bases and J by 4 bases, with 13 bases between the two germline ends. The CDR3 region has the DNA TGCGCCAGCAGCTTATCCGGGGCCAGTTACGAGCAGTACTTC. This codes for CASSLSGASYEQYF.